This is a list of T cell receptor beta chains from one sample in a study of cytomegalovirus exposure and HLA in healthy donors. Sequencing was performed with immunoSEQ multiplex PCR; in TCRdb, only in-frame clones are kept and a portion is missing. The sample holds some 48,000 clones. What was sequenced was PBMCs. All receptors derive from a man aged 35 to 55 in good health and CMV-seropositive. The CDR3 runs from the conserved cysteine through the conserved F or W. The order of the fields is V gene, J gene, D gene, CDR3 protein, CDR3 DNA. The D gene is left open where the match is weak.

TRBV28	TRBJ1-5	-	CASSYGRGREPQHF	TGTGCCAGCAGTTATGGCAGGGGTAGGGAGCCCCAGCATTTT
TRBV25-1	TRBJ2-7	-	CASSNRQGTTYEQYF	TGTGCCAGCAGTAATAGACAGGGGACTACCTACGAGCAGTACTTC
TRBV27	TRBJ2-7	TRBD1	CASSPFTGGSNNEQYF	TGTGCCAGCAGTCCCTTCACAGGGGGGAGTAACAACGAGCAGTACTTC
TRBV7-2	TRBJ2-7	-	CASSIGEYEQYF	TGTGCCAGCAGCATCGGGGAGTACGAGCAGTACTTC
TRBV7-7	TRBJ1-5	-	CASSLDSNQPQHF	TGTGCCAGCAGCTTGGACAGTAATCAGCCCCAGCATTTT
TRBV30	TRBJ1-4	TRBD1	CAWSMGQGMRKLFF	TGTGCCTGGAGTATGGGACAGGGTATGAGGAAACTGTTTTTT
TRBV28	TRBJ2-7	TRBD1	CASSLPQGAHEQYF	TGTGCCAGCAGTTTACCCCAGGGGGCCCACGAGCAGTACTTC
TRBV11-2	TRBJ2-2	TRBD2	CASSLGLAGIRNTGELFF	TGTGCCAGCAGCTTAGGTCTAGCGGGGATCCGGAACACCGGGGAGCTGTTTTTT
TRBV6-5	TRBJ2-1	TRBD2	CASRPRSGGYNEQFF	TGTGCCAGCAGACCCAGGAGCGGGGGCTACAATGAGCAGTTCTTC
TRBV7-8	TRBJ2-7	-	CASSPNYEQYF	TGTGCCAGCAGCCCCAACTACGAGCAGTACTTC
TRBV7-3	TRBJ1-2	TRBD1	CASSLTTGSGYTF	TGTGCCAGCAGCCTCACGACAGGGAGCGGCTACACCTTC
TRBV4-3	TRBJ2-3	-	CASSQALGGIGDTQYF	TGCGCCAGCAGCCAAGCTCTGGGGGGAATAGGAGATACGCAGTATTTT
TRBV18	TRBJ1-2	-	CASSGGANYGYTF	TGTGCCAGCTCTGGAGGGGCTAACTATGGCTACACCTTC
TRBV6-1	TRBJ2-5	TRBD2	CASSLAGGPAETQYF	TGTGCCAGCAGTCTAGCGGGAGGGCCAGCGGAGACCCAGTACTTC
TRBV7-6	TRBJ2-3	-	CASSPIGTDTQYF	TGTGCCAGCAGCCCAATAGGCACAGATACGCAGTATTTT
TRBV27	TRBJ1-1	TRBD1	CASRTGTEYAFF	TGTGCCAGCAGAACCGGGACAGAGTACGCTTTCTTT
TRBV27	TRBJ2-7	TRBD2	CASARGGPTYEQYF	TGTGCCAGCGCCCGGGGAGGGCCTACCTACGAGCAGTACTTC
TRBV1	TRBJ1-1	-	CTSSTSGKGMNTEAFF	TGCACCAGCAGCACCTCGGGGAAGGGAATGAACACTGAAGCTTTCTTT
TRBV4-2	TRBJ2-1	TRBD2	CASSQGGGEYNEQFF	TGTGCCAGCAGCCAGGGCGGGGGGGAGTACAATGAGCAGTTCTTC
TRBV6-5	TRBJ2-7	-	CASSYGSDRAYEQYF	TGTGCCAGCAGTTACGGGTCGGACAGAGCCTACGAGCAGTACTTC
TRBV7-3	TRBJ2-3	TRBD2	CASSLKGTSGGNTQYF	TGTGCCAGCAGCTTAAAAGGGACTAGCGGGGGAAATACGCAGTATTTT
TRBV4-1	TRBJ2-7	-	CASSQASGQSYEQYF	TGCGCCAGCAGCCAAGCCTCGGGTCAATCCTACGAGCAGTACTTC
TRBV9	TRBJ1-4	TRBD1	CASSLQGENEKLFF	TGTGCCAGCAGCTTACAGGGGGAGAATGAAAAACTGTTTTTT
TRBV15	TRBJ1-4	-	CATTRGFGEKLFF	TGTGCCACCACTCGGGGGTTCGGTGAAAAACTGTTTTTT
TRBV18	TRBJ2-5	TRBD1	CASSPSNGTGPRTQYF	TGTGCCAGCTCACCTTCAAACGGGACAGGTCCGAGGACCCAGTACTTC
TRBV18	TRBJ2-1	-	CASSPPSSGSYNEQFF	TGTGCCAGCTCACCACCGTCTAGTGGTTCCTACAATGAGCAGTTCTTC
TRBV30	TRBJ2-1	TRBD1	CAWSSGQGYNEQFF	TGTGCCTGGAGTAGCGGACAGGGCTACAATGAGCAGTTCTTC
TRBV9	TRBJ2-2	TRBD1	CASSKTGGEGGELFF	TGTGCCAGCAGCAAGACAGGGGGCGAGGGCGGGGAGCTGTTTTTT
TRBV5-5	TRBJ2-7	-	CASSGWGDHEQYF	TGTGCCAGCAGCGGGTGGGGGGATCACGAGCAGTACTTC
TRBV30	TRBJ2-1	TRBD2	CAWSARLAGRGHEQFF	TGTGCCTGGAGTGCCCGACTAGCGGGAAGGGGGCATGAGCAGTTCTTC
TRBV6-6	TRBJ1-1	TRBD1	CASRSGGISEAFF	TGTGCCAGCAGGTCAGGGGGGATCTCTGAAGCTTTCTTT
TRBV28	TRBJ2-7	-	CASDTLSDEQYF	TGTGCCAGCGACACCCTGTCGGACGAGCAGTACTTC
TRBV6-6	TRBJ1-2	TRBD1	CASSYFAGQGNYGYTF	TGTGCCAGCAGTTACTTCGCCGGACAGGGAAACTATGGCTACACCTTC
TRBV6-1	TRBJ2-5	TRBD2	CASSEIAGGQETQYF	TGTGCCAGCAGTGAAATAGCGGGGGGGCAAGAGACCCAGTACTTC
TRBV5-6	TRBJ2-1	TRBD1	CASSLAGTVDNEQFF	TGTGCCAGCAGCTTGGCCGGGACAGTTGACAATGAGCAGTTCTTC
TRBV2	TRBJ1-5	-	CATGGDSRPQPQHF	TGTGCCACGGGGGGGGACTCTCGTCCGCAGCCCCAGCATTTT
TRBV6-5	TRBJ2-3	-	CASSAGDLAGDTQYF	TGTGCCAGCAGTGCCGGGGACTTAGCAGGAGATACGCAGTATTTT
TRBV19	TRBJ1-2	-	CASNTASSGYGYTF	TGTGCCAGCAATACAGCCTCTAGCGGCTATGGCTACACCTTC
TRBV19	TRBJ2-7	-	CASSDPTTYEQYF	TGTGCCAGTAGCGACCCGACTACCTACGAGCAGTACTTC
TRBV6-6	TRBJ1-2	TRBD1	CASLDRGGGYGYTF	TGTGCCAGCTTGGACAGGGGCGGGGGTTATGGCTACACCTTC
TRBV4-2	TRBJ2-1	TRBD2	CASSQGGGEDNEQFF	TGTGCCAGCAGCCAGGGCGGGGGGGAGGACAATGAGCAGTTCTTC
TRBV5-8	TRBJ1-5	-	CASSLMSGNQPQHF	TGTGCCAGCAGCTTGATGTCAGGGAATCAGCCCCAGCATTTT
TRBV6-4	TRBJ2-3	-	CASSDSGGKGSDTQYF	TGTGCCAGCAGTGACTCTGGGGGGAAGGGGTCAGATACGCAGTATTTT
TRBV10-3	TRBJ2-5	-	CAISVTGRETQYF	TGTGCCATCAGCGTTACAGGGCGGGAGACCCAGTACTTC
TRBV6-1	TRBJ1-6	-	CASSEIGMRGSPLHF	TGTGCCAGCAGTGAAATCGGGATGCGAGGTTCACCCCTCCACTTT
TRBV28	TRBJ1-3	-	CASSYSGTHSGNTIYF	TGTGCCAGCAGTTACTCCGGGACACACTCTGGAAACACCATATATTTT
TRBV5-1	TRBJ1-4	TRBD1	CASSRDGTGSEKLFF	TGCGCCAGCAGCCGAGACGGGACAGGGAGTGAAAAACTGTTTTTT
TRBV10-2	TRBJ2-7	TRBD1	CASGTAYEQYF	TGCGCCAGCGGGACAGCCTACGAGCAGTACTTC
TRBV19	TRBJ1-4	-	CASSRAGAAEKLFF	TGTGCCAGTAGTCGGGCAGGGGCCGCTGAAAAACTGTTTTTT
TRBV19	TRBJ2-7	-	CASSHRSAYEQYF	TGTGCCAGTAGCCACAGGTCGGCCTACGAGCAGTACTTC
TRBV7-3	TRBJ2-6	-	CASSLTRAGANVLTF	TGTGCCAGCAGCTTAACCAGGGCTGGGGCCAACGTCCTGACTTTC
TRBV4-2	TRBJ2-7	TRBD2	CASSQGTSGTTYEQYF	TGTGCCAGCAGCCAGGGGACTAGCGGGACTACCTACGAGCAGTACTTC
TRBV10-1	TRBJ2-3	TRBD1	CASRAGTDTDTQYF	TGCGCCAGCAGGGCCGGGACAGACACAGATACGCAGTATTTT
TRBV4-2	TRBJ2-2	TRBD1	CASSRDTGQVMGELFF	TGTGCCAGCAGCCGCGACACCGGACAGGTGATGGGGGAGCTGTTTTTT
TRBV4-2	TRBJ2-3	TRBD2	CASSQDMSSGGAGSRDTQYF	TGTGCCAGCAGCCAAGATATGTCTAGCGGGGGGGCCGGTTCCAGAGATACGCAGTATTTT
TRBV19	TRBJ1-1	-	CASTVRDTNTEAFF	TGTGCCAGTACGGTGAGGGACACGAACACTGAAGCTTTCTTT
TRBV18	TRBJ1-1	-	CASSPGAQNTEAFF	TGTGCCAGCTCACCAGGGGCCCAGAACACTGAAGCTTTCTTT
TRBV28	TRBJ1-5	TRBD1	CASSGTVYSNQPQHF	TGTGCCAGCAGTGGGACAGTTTATAGCAATCAGCCCCAGCATTTT
TRBV7-9	TRBJ2-1	TRBD2	CASSTISGRGTNEQFF	TGTGCCAGCAGCACCATTAGCGGGAGGGGGACCAATGAGCAGTTCTTC